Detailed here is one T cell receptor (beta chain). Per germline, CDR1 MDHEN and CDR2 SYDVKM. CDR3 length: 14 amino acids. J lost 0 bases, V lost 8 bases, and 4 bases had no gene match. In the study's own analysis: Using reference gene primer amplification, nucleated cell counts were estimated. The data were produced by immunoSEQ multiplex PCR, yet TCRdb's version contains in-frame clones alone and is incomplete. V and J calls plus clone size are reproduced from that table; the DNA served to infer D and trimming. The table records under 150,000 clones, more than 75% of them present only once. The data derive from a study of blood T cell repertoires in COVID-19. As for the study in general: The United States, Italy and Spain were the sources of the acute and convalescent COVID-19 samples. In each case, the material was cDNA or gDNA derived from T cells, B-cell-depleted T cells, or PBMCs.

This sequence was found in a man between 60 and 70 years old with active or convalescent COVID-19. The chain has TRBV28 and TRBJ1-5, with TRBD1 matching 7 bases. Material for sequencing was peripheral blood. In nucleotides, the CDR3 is TGTGCCAGCTCTGGACAGGATAGCAATCAGCCCCAGCATTTT. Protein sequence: CASSGQDSNQPQHF.